This TCR beta chain was obtained from a study of CD8+ T cells in alopecia areata. The germline V and J ends were trimmed by 0 bases and 8 bases, with 13 bases remaining between them. There are 14 residues in the CDR3. Germline assignment: CDR1 MGHRA and CDR2 YSYEKL. Reverse transcribed after extraction, RNA yielded cDNA as the sequencing template. Assay used: immunoSEQ multiplex PCR; TCRdb lists only in-frame clones, some missing. This table has some 180,000 clones, around half appearing once. Study-level points and caveats: Tofacitinib significantly lowered scalp clonality and expanded CD8+ clones among the top 100.

Treatment here: oral pan-JAK inhibitor, 5-10 mg twice daily. As part of sample collection, lesional scalp punch biopsies and peripheral blood were taken from alopecia areata patients. PBMCs were stained for CD3, CD4 and CD8, and CD4+ and CD8+ T cells were sorted. With regard to this clone: Its target is not known.

The specimen comprised CD8+ T cells sorted from blood, sampled at week 24, from a patient treated with tofacitinib. The genes are TRBV4-1 and TRBJ1-2; D may be TRBD1 (5 bases). This TCR came from a human donor with alopecia areata. CDR3 loop: CASSQDGRVGGYTF. In nucleotides, the CDR3 is TGCGCCAGCAGCCAAGACGGCAGGGTAGGCGGCTACACCTTC.